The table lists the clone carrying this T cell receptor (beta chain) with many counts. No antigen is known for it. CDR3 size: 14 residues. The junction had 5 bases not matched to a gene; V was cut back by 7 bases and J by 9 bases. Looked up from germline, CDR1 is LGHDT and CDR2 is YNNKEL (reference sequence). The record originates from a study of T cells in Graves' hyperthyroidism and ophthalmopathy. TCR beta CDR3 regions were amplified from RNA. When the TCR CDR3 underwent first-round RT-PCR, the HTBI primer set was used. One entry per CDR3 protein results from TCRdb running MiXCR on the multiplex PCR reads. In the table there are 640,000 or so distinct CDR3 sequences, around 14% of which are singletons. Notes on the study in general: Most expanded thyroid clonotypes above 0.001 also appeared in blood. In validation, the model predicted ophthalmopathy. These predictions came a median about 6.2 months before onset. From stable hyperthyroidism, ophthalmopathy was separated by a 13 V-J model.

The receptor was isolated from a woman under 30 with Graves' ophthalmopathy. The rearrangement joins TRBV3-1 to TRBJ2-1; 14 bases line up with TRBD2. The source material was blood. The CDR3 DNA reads TGTGCCAGCAACCTTGGACTAGCGGGGGGTGAGCAGTTCTTC. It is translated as CASNLGLAGGEQFF.